The T cell receptor beta chain described here comes from a study of T cells in Graves' hyperthyroidism and ophthalmopathy. Whole-study results and caveats: Ophthalmopathy was model-predicted a median about 6 months pre-onset.

The study enrolled patients aged 18 to 65 with newly diagnosed hyperthyroidism of under 2 months' duration. Uncontrolled infection, other autoimmune disease, pregnancy or lactation led to exclusion. PBMCs came from roughly 10 ml fresh peripheral blood. On this clonotype: The antigen is unknown.

This CDR3 spans 14 amino acids. The V end lost 6 bases, the J end lost 1 base, and 9 bases lay between the germline ends. Germline loops: CDR1 LNHDA, CDR2 SQIVND (reference sequence). Using RNA transcripts as the source, TCR beta CDR3 regions were amplified. First-round RT-PCR with HTBI primers amplified the TCR CDR3 region. Via MiXCR, TCRdb re-called the multiplex PCR reads, giving one row per CDR3 protein. There are 700,000 to 950,000 distinct CDR3 sequences in the sample; approximately 40% occur only once, and more than 25% lies in the top ten. The sequenced material came from blood. V and J are TRBV19 and TRBJ2-2, with a tentative D call TRBD1 (5 bases). The clonotype originates from a woman between 40 and 55 years old with Graves' hyperthyroidism. The CDR3 loop reads CASRDNRNTGELFF. CDR3 nucleotide sequence: TGTGCCAGTAGGGACAACAGGAACACCGGGGAGCTGTTTTTT.